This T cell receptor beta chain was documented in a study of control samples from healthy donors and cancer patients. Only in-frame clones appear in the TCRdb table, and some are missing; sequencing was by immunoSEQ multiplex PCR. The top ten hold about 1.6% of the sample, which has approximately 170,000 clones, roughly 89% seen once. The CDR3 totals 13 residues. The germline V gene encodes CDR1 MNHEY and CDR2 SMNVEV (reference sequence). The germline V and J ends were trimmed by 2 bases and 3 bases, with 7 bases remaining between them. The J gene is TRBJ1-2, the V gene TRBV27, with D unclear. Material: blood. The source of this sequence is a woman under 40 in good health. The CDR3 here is CASSLDGDYGYTF. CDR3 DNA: TGTGCCAGCAGTTTAGACGGGGACTATGGCTACACCTTC.